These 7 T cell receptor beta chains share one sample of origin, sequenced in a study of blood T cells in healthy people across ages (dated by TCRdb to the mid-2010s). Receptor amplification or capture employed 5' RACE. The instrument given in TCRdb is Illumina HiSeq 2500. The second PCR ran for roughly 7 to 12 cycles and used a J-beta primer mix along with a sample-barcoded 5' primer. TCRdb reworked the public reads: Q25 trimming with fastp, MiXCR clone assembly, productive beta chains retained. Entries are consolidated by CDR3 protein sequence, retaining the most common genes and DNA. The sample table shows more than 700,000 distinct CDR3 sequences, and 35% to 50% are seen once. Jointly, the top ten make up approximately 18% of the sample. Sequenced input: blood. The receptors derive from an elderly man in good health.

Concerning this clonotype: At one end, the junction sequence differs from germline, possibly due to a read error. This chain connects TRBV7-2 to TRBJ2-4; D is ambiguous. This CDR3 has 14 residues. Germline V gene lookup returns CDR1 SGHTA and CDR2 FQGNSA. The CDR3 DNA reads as TGTGCCAGCAGCTTAGATTCGGCCAAAAACATTCAGAACTTC. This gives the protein CASSLDSAKNIQNF. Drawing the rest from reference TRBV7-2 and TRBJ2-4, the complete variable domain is GAGVSQSPSNKVTEKGKDVELRCDPISGHTALYWYRQSLGQGLEFLIYFQGNSAPDKSGLPSDRFSAERTGGSVSTLTIQRTQQEDSAVYLCASSLDSAKNIQNFGAGTRLSVL.

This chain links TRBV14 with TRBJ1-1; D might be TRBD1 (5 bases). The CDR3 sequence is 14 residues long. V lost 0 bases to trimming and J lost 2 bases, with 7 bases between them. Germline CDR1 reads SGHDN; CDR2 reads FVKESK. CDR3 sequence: CASSQDWDNTEAFF. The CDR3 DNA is TGTGCCAGCAGCCAAGATTGGGACAACACTGAAGCTTTCTTT.

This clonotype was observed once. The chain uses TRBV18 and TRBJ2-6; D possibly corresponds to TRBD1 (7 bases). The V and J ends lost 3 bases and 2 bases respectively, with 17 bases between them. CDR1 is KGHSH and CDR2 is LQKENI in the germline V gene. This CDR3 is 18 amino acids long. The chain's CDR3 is CASSPRQGGGAGANVLTF. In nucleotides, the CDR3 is TGTGCCAGCTCACCCCGACAGGGAGGTGGTGCTGGGGCCAACGTCCTGACTTTC.

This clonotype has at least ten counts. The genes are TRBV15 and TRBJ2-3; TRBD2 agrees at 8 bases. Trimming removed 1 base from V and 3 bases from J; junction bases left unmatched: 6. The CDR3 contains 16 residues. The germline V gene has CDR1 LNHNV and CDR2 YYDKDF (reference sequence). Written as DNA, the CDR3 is TGTGCCACCAGCAGAGGGGAACTAGCGGTGACAGATACGCAGTATTTT. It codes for CATSRGELAVTDTQYF.

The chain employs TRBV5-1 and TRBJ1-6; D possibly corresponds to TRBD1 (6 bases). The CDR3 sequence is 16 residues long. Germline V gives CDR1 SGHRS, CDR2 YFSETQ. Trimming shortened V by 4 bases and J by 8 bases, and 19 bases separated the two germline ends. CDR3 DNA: TGCGCCAGCAGCCAGACTACAGGGTTCCGTGATTCACCCCTCCACTTT. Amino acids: CASSQTTGFRDSPLHF.

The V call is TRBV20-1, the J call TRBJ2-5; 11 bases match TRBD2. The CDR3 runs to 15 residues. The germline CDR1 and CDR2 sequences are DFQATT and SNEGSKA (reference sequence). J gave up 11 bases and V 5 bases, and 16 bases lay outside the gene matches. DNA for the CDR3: TGCAGTGCTCAACACAGACTAGCGGGATACAATGAGCAGTACTTC. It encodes CSAQHRLAGYNEQYF.

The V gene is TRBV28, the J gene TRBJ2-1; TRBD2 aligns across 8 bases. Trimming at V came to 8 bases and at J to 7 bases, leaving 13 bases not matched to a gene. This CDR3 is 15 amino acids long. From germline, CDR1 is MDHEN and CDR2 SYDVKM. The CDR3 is CASGTAGATGNEQFF. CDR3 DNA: TGTGCCAGCGGTACAGCGGGAGCCACTGGTAATGAGCAGTTCTTC.